A selection of T cell receptor beta chains follows, all from one sample in a study of cytomegalovirus exposure and HLA in healthy donors. Assay used: immunoSEQ multiplex PCR; TCRdb lists only in-frame clones, some missing. The sample totals tens of thousands of clones. The sample comprised PBMCs. These TCRs come from a woman aged 25 to 39 in good health and CMV-seronegative. CDR3s include the opening cysteine and the closing phenylalanine or tryptophan. D genes are given only for firm matches.

cdr3_length	v_call	j_call	d_call	cdr3_nt	cdr3_aa
14	TRBV5-5	TRBJ2-7	TRBD1	TGTGCCAGCAGCTTACAGGGGGCTCTCTACGAGCAGTACTTC	CASSLQGALYEQYF
15	TRBV6-1	TRBJ1-5	-	TGTGCCAGCAGTGAATTGAGCGTTTGGTCCCCGCCCCAGCATTTT	CASSELSVWSPPQHF
15	TRBV5-1	TRBJ1-2	-	TGCGCCAGCAGCTTGGAGGGCAGGGGAGTTGGTGGCTACACCTTC	CASSLEGRGVGGYTF
20	TRBV5-8	TRBJ2-6	TRBD1	TGTGCCAGCAGCTTGGGAGCGGGACAGGGGGTGGGCTCTGGGGCCAACGTCCTGACTTTC	CASSLGAGQGVGSGANVLTF
13	TRBV30	TRBJ1-1	-	TGTGCATCGACCCGGGGAGTGAACACTGAAGCTTTCTTT	CASTRGVNTEAFF
11	TRBV18	TRBJ2-5	-	TGTGCCAGCTCACCCAGTAAGACCCAGTACTTC	CASSPSKTQYF
14	TRBV7-6	TRBJ1-1	TRBD1	TGTGCCAGCAGCTCCGGACAGGGGAACACTGAAGCTTTCTTT	CASSSGQGNTEAFF
15	TRBV5-4	TRBJ2-3	TRBD1	TGTGCCAGCAGCTTGGTTTCAGGGGGAACAGATACGCAGTATTTT	CASSLVSGGTDTQYF
14	TRBV2	TRBJ1-2	-	TGTGCCAGCAGTGTGGACAGTGCTTCAGGGGGCTACACCTTC	CASSVDSASGGYTF
13	TRBV7-9	TRBJ1-1	-	TGTGCCAGCAGCCCGGACAAGAACACTGAAGCTTTCTTT	CASSPDKNTEAFF
15	TRBV18	TRBJ1-2	TRBD1	TGTGCCAGCTCATCGAGGACAGGTGATAACTATGGCTACACCTTC	CASSSRTGDNYGYTF
13	TRBV6-5	TRBJ1-1	-	TGTGCCAGCTTCGACACTAGACGTAAAAAAGCTTTCTTT	CASFDTRRKKAFF
16	TRBV15	TRBJ2-3	TRBD2	TGTGCCACCAGCAGAGGGATGGGGCGGGGGAGCGATACGCAGTATTTT	CATSRGMGRGSDTQYF
14	TRBV2	TRBJ1-5	-	TGTGCCAGCGACGGCGGAGACTCCAATCAGCCCCAGCATTTT	CASDGGDSNQPQHF
14	TRBV7-2	TRBJ1-1	-	TGTGCCAGCAGCCTAAACACAGTGAACACTGAAGCTTTCTTT	CASSLNTVNTEAFF
14	TRBV6-5	TRBJ2-7	-	TGTGCCAGCAGTTACCGGGGTGGAACCTACGAGCAGTACTTC	CASSYRGGTYEQYF
14	TRBV2	TRBJ2-5	TRBD2	TGTGCCAGCAGTAGTAGCGGGGGCCAAGAGACCCAGTACTTC	CASSSSGGQETQYF
13	TRBV6-5	TRBJ1-6	-	TGTGCCAGCAGCTACACGGATAATTCACCCCTCCACTTT	CASSYTDNSPLHF
15	TRBV15	TRBJ2-1	-	TGTGCCACCAGCAGAGAACGGGGTAACAGCCTTAGTCAGTTCTTC	CATSRERGNSLSQFF
13	TRBV30	TRBJ1-1	TRBD1	TGTGCCTGGAATCCAGGGGGCTGGACTGAAGCTTTCTTT	CAWNPGGWTEAFF
17	TRBV23-1	TRBJ1-5	TRBD1	TGCGCCAGCAGACATTTTGACAGGGGGCAGCGCAATCAGCCCCAGCATTTT	CASRHFDRGQRNQPQHF
13	TRBV11-3	TRBJ2-1	TRBD2	TGTGCCAGCAGCGGACTAGCGGGAAATGAGCAGTTCTTC	CASSGLAGNEQFF
12	TRBV29-1	TRBJ2-5	-	TGCAGCGCCGGTCCTATCTTCGGGACCCAGTACTTC	CSAGPIFGTQYF
13	TRBV6-6	TRBJ2-7	-	TGTGCCAGCAGTGCTGCTAATATCTACGAGCAGTACTTC	CASSAANIYEQYF
12	TRBV30	TRBJ1-1	-	TGTGCCTGGAGTCGACAGGAGATGGTGGCTTTCTTT	CAWSRQEMVAFF
14	TRBV5-4	TRBJ2-7	-	TGTGCCAGCAGCTTGGGCGGGGATGTCTACGAGCAGTACTTC	CASSLGGDVYEQYF
14	TRBV6-5	TRBJ1-1	-	TGTGCCAGCAGTTACTCGACACAGGCAACTGAAGCTTTCTTT	CASSYSTQATEAFF
12	TRBV5-1	TRBJ2-3	-	TGCGCCAGCAGCTTGTCGGCAGATACGCAGTATTTT	CASSLSADTQYF
14	TRBV7-9	TRBJ1-6	-	TGTGCCAGCAGCTTAGAAAATCCTTCTTCACCCCTCCACTTT	CASSLENPSSPLHF
13	TRBV19	TRBJ2-4	TRBD1	TGTGCCAGCTCGGAGGACAGGGCTCCCATTCAGTACTTC	CASSEDRAPIQYF
13	TRBV6-5	TRBJ2-1	-	TGTGCCATCTCCCGGAATCAGGGAGGTGAGCAGTTCTTC	CAISRNQGGEQFF
15	TRBV5-1	TRBJ2-2	TRBD1	TGCGCCAGCAGCTCCAACAGGGGAGACACCGGGGAGCTGTTTTTT	CASSSNRGDTGELFF
13	TRBV15	TRBJ1-1	-	TGTGCCACCAGCAGACCCCCCCGGGAGCAGGCTTTCTTT	CATSRPPREQAFF
11	TRBV28	TRBJ1-2	-	TGTGCCAGCAGTTCGGACTATGGCTACACCTTC	CASSSDYGYTF
14	TRBV14	TRBJ1-2	TRBD1	TGTGCCAGCAGCCAGGGACAGGTTAACTATGGCTACACCTTC	CASSQGQVNYGYTF
15	TRBV9	TRBJ1-3	-	TGTGCCAGCAGCCCGCAGCGGGCCTCTGGAAACACCATATATTTT	CASSPQRASGNTIYF
14	TRBV19	TRBJ1-3	-	TGTGCCACATCACAGGGACGAGTTGGAAACACCATATATTTT	CATSQGRVGNTIYF
15	TRBV6-6	TRBJ2-7	-	TGTGCCAGCAGTTCTAACGAAAGGGGAGGCTACGAGCAGTACTTC	CASSSNERGGYEQYF
14	TRBV30	TRBJ1-6	TRBD1	TGTGCCTCGATGACAGGGAATGGTTATTCACCCCTCCACTTT	CASMTGNGYSPLHF
16	TRBV19	TRBJ1-3	-	TGTGCCAGTAGTACCGGCGGGGGAATCTCTGGAAACACCATATATTTT	CASSTGGGISGNTIYF